This TCR beta chain appears in the sequencing data of a study of blood T cells in healthy people across ages. The CDR3 is made up of 13 amino acids. Trimming left V 6 bases short and J 4 bases short, with 12 bases between. As concerns this clonotype: Antigen specificity is unknown.

Together with a sample-barcoded 5' primer, a J-beta primer mix was included in a second PCR lasting about 6 to 11 cycles. Each cDNA molecule carried a tag from a template-switch adaptor that contained 12 random nucleotides. Via MiXCR, TCRdb re-called the 5' RACE reads, giving one row per CDR3 protein. The sample yields about 930,000 distinct CDR3 sequences, roughly 29% seen once. General study findings and limits: A strong correlation was found between TCR beta diversity and the percentage of naive T cells.

The sample was also linked to a second study, of T cells of mothers and their children.

This TCR came from a woman aged 40 to 50 in good health. This chain joins TRBV12-3 or TRBV12-4 and TRBJ2-5, with TRBD1 as a possible D gene (5 bases). Source material: blood. The CDR3 region has the DNA TGTGCCAGCAGACCAGGGCTCGCAGAGACCCAGTACTTC. Its protein product is CASRPGLAETQYF.